A single sample is the source of the 27 T cell receptor beta chains below, sequenced in a study of cytomegalovirus exposure and HLA in healthy donors. The repertoire was sequenced with immunoSEQ multiplex PCR; TCRdb's copy has only in-frame clones and lacks some. The sample has some 43,000 clones, roughly 90% seen once. The specimen sequenced was PBMCs. The source is a young man in good health and CMV-seronegative.

This chain joins TRBV7-9 and TRBJ2-6, with 9 bases matching TRBD1. Germline loops: CDR1 SEHNR, CDR2 FQNEAQ (reference sequence). The trim removed 1 base at V and 10 bases at J, leaving 5 bases unmatched. This CDR3 contains 15 residues. The DNA of the CDR3 is TGTGCCAGCAGCTTAGTGTCGGGGACAGGGAACGTCCTGACTTTC. Translating gives CASSLVSGTGNVLTF.

The J gene is TRBJ1-1, the V gene TRBV5-4, with 9 nucleotides matching TRBD1. Looked up from germline, CDR1 is SGHNT and CDR2 is YYREEE (reference sequence). J gave up 5 bases and V 0 bases, and 8 bases lay outside the gene matches. CDR3 length: 16 residues. The CDR3 DNA reads as TGTGCCAGCAGCTTGGGTGGGACAGGGAGGCCTACTGAAGCTTTCTTT. Protein sequence: CASSLGGTGRPTEAFF.

The rearrangement links TRBV28 to TRBJ2-7, with 8 bases aligning to TRBD2. The CDR3 has 15 amino acids. CDR1 and CDR2 (germline): MDHEN, SYDVKM. V lost 3 bases and J lost 0; bases outside the gene matches: 4. The CDR3, as DNA: TGTGCCAGCAGTTTTGAACTAGCGGACTCCTACGAGCAGTACTTC. The encoded protein is CASSFELADSYEQYF.

The chain combines TRBV6-5 with TRBJ1-2; 7 bases are shared with TRBD1. CDR3 length: 13 amino acids. Per germline, CDR1 MNHEY and CDR2 SVGAGI. Unmatched junction bases numbered 4, after V lost 3 bases and J lost 6 bases. CDR3 protein: CASSYQGQHGYTF. The CDR3 region has the DNA TGTGCCAGCAGTTATCAGGGACAGCATGGCTACACCTTC.

This clone was detected once. CDR3 region: CASSRGTYTEAFF. For the CDR3, the DNA is TGTGCCAGCAGCCGGGGGACGTACACTGAAGCTTTCTTT. The chain uses TRBV7-9 and TRBJ1-1; D possibly corresponds to TRBD1 (5 bases). Germline lookup yields CDR1 SEHNR and CDR2 FQNEAQ (reference sequence). Deletions cut 5 bases from V and 3 bases from J, with 10 bases between. CDR3 length equals 13 residues.

The rearrangement joins TRBV27 to TRBJ2-1; 8 nucleotides align to TRBD2. The CDR3 is made up of 15 amino acids. With 6 bases clipped from V and 7 bases from J, the junction kept 11 bases outside the gene matches. Germline assignment: CDR1 MNHEY and CDR2 SMNVEV (reference sequence). The CDR3, as DNA: TGTGCCAGCAGGCTAACTAGCGGAGGGGGGAATGAGCAGTTCTTC. Amino acids: CASRLTSGGGNEQFF.

The genes are TRBV6-1 and TRBJ2-2; TRBD1 aligns across 9 bases. The ends lost 5 bases at V and 4 bases at J; junction bases unmatched: 5. Germline loops: CDR1 MNHNS, CDR2 SASEGT. The CDR3 is 15 amino acids. The CDR3 DNA is TGTGCCAGCAGTCCCGGGACAGGGATCACCGGGGAGCTGTTTTTT. Translating it yields CASSPGTGITGELFF.

The chain recombines TRBV5-1 with TRBJ2-1, with 7 bases aligning to TRBD1. The CDR3 sequence is 15 residues long. V dropped 3 bases and J dropped 4; count of bases not matched to a gene: 7. Looked up from germline, CDR1 is SGHRS and CDR2 is YFSETQ. As DNA, the CDR3 is TGCGCCAGCAGCTCCTCCGGGACAGAGTACAATGAGCAGTTCTTC. Its translation: CASSSSGTEYNEQFF.

The chain is built from TRBV9 and TRBJ2-2, with TRBD2 matching 15 bases. V lost 7 bases and J lost 5; bases outside the gene matches: 3. Germline CDR1 and CDR2: SGDLS and YYNGEE. CDR3 size: 15 residues. For the CDR3, the DNA is TGTGCCAGCGGGGGGACTAGCGGGAGGACCGGGGAGCTGTTTTTT. It is translated as CASGGTSGRTGELFF.

The chain joins TRBV5-1 to TRBJ2-3; D remains unclear. This CDR3 region has 12 residues. Per the germline V gene, CDR1 is SGHRS and CDR2 is YFSETQ. V lost 3 bases and J 6 bases, leaving 8 bases between the germline ends. CDR3 protein: CASSWYGDTQYF. CDR3 nucleotide sequence: TGCGCCAGCAGCTGGTACGGGGATACGCAGTATTTT.

The chain has TRBV21-1 and TRBJ2-7; TRBD1 was called by the table and not checked on the DNA. TRBV21-1 is noted as a pseudogene. This CDR3 has 15 amino acids. CDR3 nucleotide sequence: TGTGCCAGCAGCAAAGCGCAGGGGAATCCCTACGAGCAGTACTTC. This gives the protein CASSKAQGNPYEQYF.

This sequence joins TRBV4-2 and TRBJ2-3; D remains unclear. CDR1 is LGHNA, CDR2 YNFKEQ, per germline. V shed 0 bases and J shed 4 bases, with 14 bases lying between them. CDR3 length: 16 residues. Here the CDR3 reads CASSQEGGQLPDTQYF. The CDR3 DNA sequence: TGTGCCAGCAGCCAAGAAGGTGGGCAGTTACCAGATACGCAGTATTTT.

The rearrangement joins TRBV11-3 to TRBJ2-3; D call uncertain. The CDR3 has 14 residues. The ends were cut back, 5 bases at V and 0 bases at J, with 9 bases in the middle. The germline CDR1 and CDR2 sequences are SGHNT and YENEEA. CDR3 DNA: TGTGCCAGCAGCCCGGGTCCCAGCACAGATACGCAGTATTTT. Translating it yields CASSPGPSTDTQYF.

This chain uses TRBV10-2 with TRBJ1-5; D gene uncertain. V shed 0 bases and J shed 7 bases, with 7 bases lying between them. The CDR3 covers 13 residues. Per the germline V gene, CDR1 is WSHSY and CDR2 is SAAADI. Written as DNA, the CDR3 is TGCGCCAGCAGTGAGTCGGGCCGGCAGCCCCAGCATTTT. Translation: CASSESGRQPQHF.

The genes are TRBV5-1 and TRBJ1-3, with D perhaps matching TRBD1 (5 bases). The CDR3 has 15 residues. Germline V gene sequence: CDR1 SGHRS, CDR2 YFSETQ. V was cut by 2 bases and J by 1 base, with 10 bases left in between. CDR3 protein: CASSFLGTSGNTIYF. CDR3 DNA: TGCGCCAGCAGCTTCCTGGGGACTTCTGGAAACACCATATATTTT.

This chain links TRBV19 with TRBJ2-2; TRBD1 aligns across 7 bases. The germline V gene has CDR1 LNHDA and CDR2 SQIVND (reference sequence). This CDR3 comprises 16 residues. V lost 4 bases to trimming and J lost 7 bases; unmatched junction nucleotides: 12. The CDR3 protein is CASSSVGQVLHGELFF. The CDR3 DNA reads TGTGCCAGTAGTAGCGTCGGACAGGTACTTCACGGGGAGCTGTTTTTT. Based on the CDR3 plus reference TRBV19 and TRBJ2-2, the full variable domain is DGGITQSPKYLFRKEGQNVTLSCEQNLNHDAMYWYRQDPGQGLRLIYYSQIVNDFQKGDIAEGYSVSREKKESFPLTVTSAQKNPTAFYLCASSSVGQVLHGELFFGEGSRLTVL.

The J gene is TRBJ2-7, the V gene TRBV19; 7 bases match TRBD2. The CDR3 has 15 amino acids. After removal of 0 bases from V and 6 bases from J, the junction contained 8 bases not matched to a gene. Per the germline V gene, CDR1 is LNHDA and CDR2 is SQIVND (reference sequence). The CDR3 nucleotides are TGTGCCAGTAGTATAGATTGGACTAGTCTCGGCGAGCAGTACTTC. Its protein is CASSIDWTSLGEQYF.

The chain uses TRBV9 and TRBJ1-6; tentatively, D is TRBD1 (5 bases). CDR3 length: 15 amino acids. V lost 0 bases, J lost 7 bases, and 11 bases lay in between. CDR1 and CDR2 (germline): SGDLS, YYNGEE. CDR3 sequence reads: CASSVETGLNSPLHF. DNA of the CDR3: TGTGCCAGCAGCGTAGAAACAGGCCTGAATTCACCCCTCCACTTT.

V gene TRBV14 combines with J gene TRBJ2-3; 8 bases agree with TRBD2. Germline V gene sequence: CDR1 SGHDN, CDR2 FVKESK. V shed 0 bases, J shed 0 bases, and the junction held 11 bases outside the gene matches. CDR3 length equals 19 residues. The CDR3 protein is CASSQEASGGPPSTDTQYF. The CDR3 DNA follows: TGTGCCAGCAGCCAAGAGGCAAGCGGGGGACCTCCTAGCACAGATACGCAGTATTTT.

This clone was seen a single time. This chain joins TRBV7-2 and TRBJ1-2; 10 bases are shared with TRBD1. Unmatched junction bases numbered 7, after V lost 0 bases and J lost 3 bases. This CDR3 is built from 17 residues. Germline V gene lookup returns CDR1 SGHTA and CDR2 FQGNSA. The CDR3 sequence: CASSLAFDRGRDYGYTF. The CDR3 region has the DNA TGTGCCAGCAGCTTAGCCTTCGACAGGGGGCGAGACTATGGCTACACCTTC. Using reference TRBV7-2 and TRBJ1-2 for the parts outside the CDR3, the full variable domain is GAGVSQSPSNKVTEKGKDVELRCDPISGHTALYWYRQSLGQGLEFLIYFQGNSAPDKSGLPSDRFSAERTGGSVSTLTIQRTQQEDSAVYLCASSLAFDRGRDYGYTFGSGTRLTVV.

The V gene is TRBV5-4, the J gene TRBJ1-4; the match to TRBD1 covers 10 bases. Germline CDR1 SGHNT, CDR2 YYREEE (reference sequence). The CDR3 is 14 amino acids. The junction had 3 bases not matched to a gene; V was cut back by 4 bases and J by 6 bases. The CDR3 nucleotides read TGTGCCAGCAGCCGGACAGGGGGGGATGAAAAACTGTTTTTT. This codes for CASSRTGGDEKLFF. Drawing the rest from reference TRBV5-4 and TRBJ1-4, the complete variable domain is ETGVTQSPTHLIKTRGQQVTLRCSSQSGHNTVSWYQQALGQGPQFIFQYYREEENGRGNFPPRFSGLQFPNYSSELNVNALELDDSALYLCASSRTGGDEKLFFGSGTQLSVL.

By share of the sample, this clone is medium-sized (0.01 to 0.1%). CDR3 amino acids: CASSGGRVLPGELFF. Here the CDR3 DNA reads TGTGCCAGCAGTGGGGGCAGGGTGCTCCCCGGGGAGCTGTTTTTT. The chain couples TRBV2 to TRBJ2-2, with a possible D match to TRBD1 (5 bases). The CDR3 runs 15 residues. Germline V CDR1 and CDR2: SNHLY, FYNNEI. V dropped 4 bases and J dropped 6 bases, with 15 bases sitting between them.

The V and J genes are TRBV27 and TRBJ2-2, with no clear D. Germline V gene data show CDR1 as MNHEY and CDR2 as SMNVEV (reference sequence). The V and J ends lost 6 bases and 5 bases respectively, with 16 bases between them. The CDR3 extends over 15 amino acids. The CDR3 DNA follows: TGTGCCAGCAGCCTCATACGGCCCGGGACCGGGGAGCTGTTTTTT. This gives the protein CASSLIRPGTGELFF.

The chain employs TRBV7-9 and TRBJ2-5; TRBD1 aligns across 11 bases. Germline CDR1 is SEHNR and CDR2 is FQNEAQ (reference sequence). V shed 5 bases, J shed 5 bases, and the junction held 7 bases outside the gene matches. The CDR3 extends over 15 amino acids. This CDR3 reads CASSQWTGGLETQYF. In nucleotides, the CDR3 is TGTGCCAGCAGCCAATGGACAGGGGGCTTGGAGACCCAGTACTTC.

The chain links TRBV7-9 to TRBJ1-2; no clear D gene. Germline assignment: CDR1 SEHNR and CDR2 FQNEAQ (reference sequence). This CDR3 is built from 15 residues. V lost 1 base, J lost 6 bases, and 15 bases lay in between. As DNA, the CDR3 is TGTGCCAGCAGCTTAGAAGTCGGCGGATGGGATGGCTACACCTTC. Translating it yields CASSLEVGGWDGYTF.

Only a few counts were recorded for this clone. The chain has TRBV28 and TRBJ2-3; weak D call: TRBD1 (7 bases). The germline CDR1 and CDR2 sequences are MDHEN and SYDVKM. V gave up 6 bases and J gave up 8 bases, with 24 bases separating them. The CDR3 is 16 residues long. CDR3 nucleotides: TGTGCCAGCAGCCGGGGGACAGCGGCCTTATCTATTACGCAGTATTTT. This translates into CASSRGTAALSITQYF.

The chain couples TRBV7-2 to TRBJ2-3, with 12 bases aligning to TRBD2. CDR1 and CDR2 (germline): SGHTA, FQGNSA. With V trimmed by 5 bases and J by 0 bases, 3 bases remained unmatched. The CDR3 runs 16 residues. Here the CDR3 DNA reads TGTGCCAGCAGCCTTGGACTAGCGGGAAGCACAGATACGCAGTATTTT. Its protein is CASSLGLAGSTDTQYF.